What follows are 19 T cell receptor beta chains derived from one specimen sequenced in a study of CXCR3-negative and CXCR3-positive naive CD8 T cells. The TRB libraries of cDNA were built by UMI-labeled 5' RACE. TCRdb reanalyzed the 5' RACE reads and collapses them to one entry per CDR3 protein, without DNA. In total, the table holds about 43,000 distinct CDR3 sequences. Sequencing used memory CD8+ T cells from blood. The receptors derive from a human donor in good health. Some clones in this sample may be carry-over from other donors' samples.

The chain carries TRBV6-4 and TRBJ1-2. This CDR3 is built from 11 residues. Germline V gene sequence: CDR1 MRHNA, CDR2 SNTAGT. The CDR3: CASSDSTEIHF.

The chain carries TRBV12-3 or TRBV12-4 and TRBJ1-1. This CDR3 spans 14 amino acids. The CDR3 region is CASTHTGVSTEAFF.

This chain joins TRBV11-2 and TRBJ2-3; no DNA is available, so the TRBD1 call from TCRdb remains unchecked. The germline CDR1 and CDR2 sequences are SGHAT and FQNNGV. The CDR3 is made up of 14 amino acids. CDR3 residues: CASQGVLSTDTQYF.

The rearrangement links TRBV20-1 to TRBJ2-7; without DNA, the TCRdb call of TRBD2 cannot be checked. The germline V gene has CDR1 DFQATT and CDR2 SNEGSKA (reference sequence). The CDR3 has 16 amino acids. CDR3 in amino acids: CSANYFVGEEWNEQYF.

The J gene is TRBJ2-3, the V gene TRBV29-1; the D gene TCRdb calls, TRBD2, cannot be checked with no DNA. The V gene's germline CDR1 is SQVTM and CDR2 ANQGSEA. CDR3 length: 14 amino acids. The CDR3 sequence is CSAQDYLGADTQYF.

V gene TRBV7-9 combines with J gene TRBJ1-4; the TRBD1 assignment by TCRdb is unverifiable without DNA. Germline loops: CDR1 SEHNR, CDR2 FQNEAQ (reference sequence). The CDR3 sequence is 14 residues long. The CDR3 sequence: CASSSQGTNEKLFF.

The V and J genes are TRBV6-4 and TRBJ2-1; no DNA is available, so the TRBD1 call from TCRdb remains unchecked. Germline V gene data show CDR1 as MRHNA and CDR2 as SNTAGT. This CDR3 spans 15 amino acids. CDR3 region: CASSDSVSGAGEQFF.

The chain recombines TRBV23-1 with TRBJ2-7; without DNA, the TCRdb call of TRBD1 cannot be checked. TRBV23-1 is reported as an ORF; its role is uncertain. The length of the CDR3 is 15 residues. CDR3 sequence: CASSPTDTVAYEQYF.

This chain links TRBV6-2 or TRBV6-3 with TRBJ2-6; TCRdb selects TRBD1, and the lack of DNA leaves this call unchecked. Germline V lookup: CDR1 MNHEY, CDR2 SVGEGT. CDR3 length equals 16 residues. CDR3 sequence reads: CASSYSGGSGANVLTF.

The chain carries TRBV28 and TRBJ2-7. Germline values: CDR1 MDHEN, CDR2 SYDVKM. The CDR3 has 15 residues. The CDR3 is CASSSRTDSSYEQYF.

The chain uses TRBV6-1 and TRBJ2-1; absent DNA, TCRdb's TRBD1 call cannot be checked. CDR3 length: 17 amino acids. Germline assignment: CDR1 MNHNS and CDR2 SASEGT. The CDR3 loop reads CASSQLHRGTSYNEQFF.

This sequence joins TRBV19 and TRBJ2-6. The CDR3 has 15 amino acids. Germline V lookup: CDR1 LNHDA, CDR2 SQIVND (reference sequence). The CDR3 loop reads CASSVQLSGANVLTF. Together with reference TRBV19 and TRBJ2-6, the CDR3 gives the full variable domain: DGGITQSPKYLFRKEGQNVTLSCEQNLNHDAMYWYRQDPGQGLRLIYYSQIVNDFQKGDIAEGYSVSREKKESFPLTVTSAQKNPTAFYLCASSVQLSGANVLTFGAGSRLTVL.

The V and J genes are TRBV7-8 and TRBJ2-7. The CDR3 covers 14 residues. CDR1 and CDR2 from the germline V gene are SGHVS and FQNEAQ. The CDR3 protein is CASSLAERSYEQYF.

The V and J genes are TRBV7-6 and TRBJ2-1; TCRdb returns TRBD1, unconfirmable since there is no DNA. The CDR3 length is 18 residues. Germline V lookup: CDR1 SGHVS, CDR2 FNYEAQ. CDR3 sequence: CASSSRQGPRSSYNEQFF.

V usage is TRBV6-5 and J usage is TRBJ2-3; TCRdb indicates TRBD2, and absent DNA this call remains unverified. From germline, CDR1 is MNHEY and CDR2 SVGAGI. The length of the CDR3 is 15 residues. The CDR3 spells CASSLRDSRTDTQYF.

This chain uses TRBV29-1 with TRBJ1-2; without DNA, the TCRdb call of TRBD1 cannot be checked. Germline loops: CDR1 SQVTM, CDR2 ANQGSEA. This CDR3 is built from 15 residues. Here the CDR3 reads CSVREGAEWNYGYTF.

The chain combines TRBV9 with TRBJ2-4. The CDR3 consists of 13 residues. The germline CDR1 and CDR2 sequences are SGDLS and YYNGEE. The chain's CDR3 is CASSAKSEDIQYF.

The gene calls are TRBV28 and TRBJ2-3; TCRdb returns TRBD1, unconfirmable since there is no DNA. The germline V gene has CDR1 MDHEN and CDR2 SYDVKM. The CDR3 length is 17 residues. CDR3 sequence reads: CASSIRGPAGGTDTQYF.

The chain is built from TRBV28 and TRBJ2-2. Germline CDR1 is MDHEN and CDR2 is SYDVKM. The CDR3 spans 15 residues. The CDR3 spells CASSSRRLVTGELFF.